This T cell receptor beta chain came from a study of cytomegalovirus exposure and HLA in healthy donors. Trimming cost V 6 bases and J 8 bases; bases outside gene matches: 11. Per germline, CDR1 SGDLS and CDR2 YYNGEE. The CDR3 has 14 amino acids. The protocol was immunoSEQ multiplex PCR, while the TCRdb copy is restricted to in-frame clones and leaves out a portion. The table shows about 170,000 clones, with less than 90% occurring only once. This clone was found once. The clonotype originates from a young woman in good health and CMV-seronegative. The chain combines TRBV9 with TRBJ1-2; TRBD1 matches at 9 bases. The sequencing sample was made of PBMCs. CDR3: CASTPGTGSYGYTF. CDR3 nucleotide sequence: TGTGCCAGCACCCCCGGGACAGGGTCATACGGCTACACCTTC.